The 29 T cell receptor beta chains reported below all come from one sample, sequenced in a study of CD8+CD57+ T cells in acquired aplastic anemia. Genomic DNA constituted the template upon which TCR beta VDJ and CDR3 profiling was performed. One entry per CDR3 protein results from TCRdb running MiXCR on the reads. The repertoire holds 200,000 to 250,000 distinct CDR3 sequences, with around 60% as singletons. The sequenced sample was sorted CD4+, CD8+, or CD8+CD57+ T cells (not recorded which) from PBMCs. These receptors came from a human donor in good health.

The gene calls are TRBV12-3 or TRBV12-4 and TRBJ2-1; 7 bases map to TRBD2. CDR3 length: 17 residues. V lost 2 bases and J lost 0; bases outside the gene matches: 7. The CDR3 loop reads CASSLKRVAGSYNEQFF. The CDR3 region has the DNA TGTGCCAGCAGTTTAAAGAGGGTAGCGGGCTCCTACAATGAGCAGTTCTTC.

The chain joins TRBV20-1 to TRBJ1-2; TRBD1 matches at 8 bases. The CDR3 totals 15 residues. Trimming took 0 bases from V and 4 from J; bases not matched to a gene: 7. Germline CDR1 is DFQATT and CDR2 is SNEGSKA (reference sequence). The CDR3 region is CSARDVSGGVYGYTF. In DNA, the CDR3 is TGCAGTGCTAGAGATGTGTCAGGGGGCGTCTATGGCTACACCTTC.

This rearrangement joins TRBV7-3 to TRBJ1-1, with D possibly TRBD1 on 5 matching bases. The V gene's germline CDR1 is SGHTA and CDR2 FQGTGA. This CDR3 spans 17 amino acids. With 5 bases removed from V and 4 bases from J, the gap between germline ends came to 23 bases. CDR3 bases: TGTGCCAGCAGCCCCCGGGCGGGAGGGATGGGGGGCACTGAAGCTTTCTTT. The encoded protein is CASSPRAGGMGGTEAFF.

In the case of this clonotype: The junction departs from germline at one end; a sequencing error may be responsible. The chain has TRBV15 and TRBJ2-7; 9 bases are shared with TRBD1. Germline V lookup: CDR1 LNHNV, CDR2 YYDKDF (reference sequence). This CDR3 has 14 amino acids. This chain's CDR3 is CATSGDRGTYEQYF. As DNA, the CDR3 is TGTGCCACCAGCGGAGACAGGGGGACCTACGAGCAGTACTTC.

This chain joins TRBV5-1 and TRBJ1-1; no clear D gene. The CDR3 runs to 15 residues. Trimming pared 0 bases from V and 1 base from J, leaving 10 bases between. CDR1 and CDR2 from the germline V gene are SGHRS and YFSETQ. The CDR3 DNA reads TGCGCCAGCAGCTTGGCCGGCGAGGGGAACACTGAAGCTTTCTTT. Translated: CASSLAGEGNTEAFF.

The CDR3 nucleotides read TGTGCCGCCGGGACAGTTTACAATGAGCAGTTCTTC. Its protein is CAAGTVYNEQFF. The rearrangement joins TRBV27 to TRBJ2-1; 7 positions agree with TRBD1. V shed 11 bases and J 4 bases; nucleotides not matched to a gene: 5. Germline V lookup: CDR1 MNHEY, CDR2 SMNVEV (reference sequence). The CDR3 loop spans 12 amino acids.

The chain has TRBV9 and TRBJ2-1, with 7 bases identical to TRBD2. V was pared by 3 bases and J by 3 bases, with 6 bases of the junction left unmatched. This CDR3 comprises 15 residues. CDR1 is SGDLS, CDR2 YYNGEE, per germline. The CDR3 coding sequence is TGTGCCAGCAGCGGAGCGGGACCCTTCTACAATGAGCAGTTCTTC. This sequence encodes CASSGAGPFYNEQFF.

The rearrangement joins TRBV6-4 to TRBJ2-1; maybe TRBD2 (5 bases). Per the germline V gene, CDR1 is MRHNA and CDR2 is SNTAGT. The CDR3 contains 15 residues. Trimming took 7 bases from V and 0 from J, leaving 13 bases between them. DNA of the CDR3: TGTGCCAGCAAACTAGGACTTAGCTCCTACAATGAGCAGTTCTTC. The encoded protein is CASKLGLSSYNEQFF.

The V and J genes are TRBV20-1 and TRBJ2-7; possibly TRBD1 or TRBD2 for D (6 bases each). The length of the CDR3 is 13 residues. Germline V CDR1 and CDR2: DFQATT, SNEGSKA (reference sequence). Trimming removed 5 bases at V and 7 bases at J, with 18 bases between. CDR3 residues: CSAPMSGAGEQYF. CDR3 DNA sequence: TGCAGTGCTCCCATGTCGGGGGCCGGGGAGCAGTACTTC.

The gene calls are TRBV12-3 or TRBV12-4 and TRBJ1-1; tentative D call: TRBD1 (6 bases). Trimming shortened V by 6 bases and J by 5 bases, and 10 bases separated the two germline ends. The CDR3 runs 12 residues. DNA of the CDR3: TGTGCCAGCAGCCGGACAGTAACTGAAGCTTTCTTT. Protein: CASSRTVTEAFF.

This sequence joins TRBV7-3 and TRBJ2-5, with TRBD2 matching over 7 bases. There are 15 residues in the CDR3. V lost 0 bases and J lost 1; bases outside the gene matches: 2. Germline V gene sequence: CDR1 SGHTA, CDR2 FQGTGA. CDR3 loop: CASSLTPGGQETQYF. The CDR3, as DNA: TGTGCCAGCAGCTTAACCCCGGGGGGCCAAGAGACCCAGTACTTC.

As to this clonotype: The junction differs from germline at one of its ends, possibly a read error. The rearrangement joins TRBV6-1 to TRBJ1-1; 7 bases match TRBD1. From germline, CDR1 is MNHNS and CDR2 SASEGT. The CDR3 is made up of 17 amino acids. The CDR3 sequence is CASNGIRGGVQVTEAFF. The DNA for the CDR3 is TGTGCCAGCAATGGCATCAGGGGGGGTGTACAGGTTACTGAAGCTTTCTTC.

The chain uses TRBV2 and TRBJ2-5; D not resolved. The V end was cut by 5 bases, the J end by 5 bases, with 9 bases between. CDR1 and CDR2 (germline): SNHLY, FYNNEI. The CDR3 loop spans 12 amino acids. The CDR3 DNA follows: TGTGCCAGCAGTTTTAATTCCGAGACCCAGTACTTC. Amino acids: CASSFNSETQYF. Drawing the rest from reference TRBV2 and TRBJ2-5, the complete variable domain is EPEVTQTPSHQVTQMGQEVILRCVPISNHLYFYWYRQILGQKVEFLVSFYNNEISEKSEIFDDQFSVERPDGSNFTLKIRSTKLEDSAMYFCASSFNSETQYFGPGTRLLVL.

The rearrangement links TRBV10-3 to TRBJ1-6, with 8 bases identical to TRBD1. J lost 7 bases, V lost 5 bases, and 4 bases had no gene match. CDR1 ENHRY and CDR2 SYGVKD come from the germline V gene. The CDR3 has 14 amino acids. The CDR3 protein is CAISPGQVNSPLHF. CDR3 sequence (DNA): TGTGCCATCAGTCCGGGACAGGTAAATTCACCCCTCCACTTT.

This clonotype was seen at least ten times. The V call is TRBV7-8, the J call TRBJ2-2, with D possibly called TRBD1 or TRBD2 (5 bases each). The length of the CDR3 is 13 residues. The V and J ends lost 5 bases and 6 bases respectively, with 10 bases between them. Germline CDR1 SGHVS, CDR2 FQNEAQ. CDR3 amino acids: CASSGGAAGELFF. The CDR3 nucleotides are TGTGCCAGCAGCGGGGGTGCCGCCGGGGAGCTGTTTTTT.

This clonotype was seen only a few times. This clone may be a read error of a much larger clone one base away. Lacking the conserved final phenylalanine or tryptophan, this CDR3 likely reflects a read error. The chain couples TRBV20-1 to TRBJ2-1; tentative D call: TRBD1 (6 bases). CDR3 length: 12 residues. Deletions cut 5 bases from V and 7 bases from J, with 12 bases between. Germline V gene lookup returns CDR1 DFQATT and CDR2 SNEGSKA (reference sequence). The CDR3 DNA sequence: TGCAGTGCTTTCCCCGGGACAAATGAGCAGTTCCTC. This gives the protein CSAFPGTNEQFL.

In its sample, this clonotype was seen once. The gene calls are TRBV7-2 and TRBJ1-2; 7 bases agree with TRBD1. CDR3 length: 14 residues. Germline CDR1 SGHTA, CDR2 FQGNSA. Trimming removed 5 bases from V and 4 bases from J; junction bases left unmatched: 7. In DNA, the CDR3 is TGTGCCAGCAGCCCACCGGACAGGCTCTATGGCTACACCTTC. Translated: CASSPPDRLYGYTF.

Worth noting for this clonotype: It is likely a read error, because the conserved phenylalanine at the end of the CDR3 is missing. V usage is TRBV7-9 and J usage is TRBJ2-5; no clear D gene. This CDR3 has 10 amino acids. Germline V gene sequence: CDR1 SEHNR, CDR2 FQNEAQ (reference sequence). This chain's CDR3 is CASGLETQYL. CDR3 nucleotides: TGTGCCAGCGGCTTAGAGACCCAGTACCTC.

This rearrangement joins TRBV7-9 to TRBJ1-1; D remains unclear. Germline V lookup: CDR1 SEHNR, CDR2 FQNEAQ (reference sequence). Trimming removed 2 bases at V and 7 bases at J, with 11 bases between. CDR3 length: 13 amino acids. The DNA for the CDR3 is TGTGCCAGCAGCTTACGGTTAGGTGGTGAAGCTTTCTTT. Translating it yields CASSLRLGGEAFF.

This sequence joins TRBV9 and TRBJ2-1, with 7 positions matching TRBD2. CDR1 is SGDLS, CDR2 YYNGEE, per germline. V was clipped by 0 bases and J by 7 bases; unmatched bases: 7. The CDR3 has 15 amino acids. DNA of the CDR3: TGTGCCAGCAGCGTAGTAGGACTAGTCCAGAATGAGCAGTTCTTC. Its translation: CASSVVGLVQNEQFF.

The chain joins TRBV28 to TRBJ1-1; D is unresolved. CDR1 is MDHEN, CDR2 SYDVKM, per germline. The germline V and J ends were trimmed by 3 bases and 7 bases, with 15 bases remaining between them. CDR3 length equals 14 residues. The CDR3 reads CASSFHSYTFEAFF. The CDR3 region has the DNA TGTGCCAGCAGTTTTCACAGCTATACGTTTGAAGCTTTCTTT. Full variable domain (outside the CDR3, taken from reference TRBV28 and TRBJ1-1): DVKVTQSSRYLVKRTGEKVFLECVQDMDHENMFWYRQDPGLGLRLIYFSYDVKMKEKGDIPEGYSVSREKKERFSLILESASTNQTSMYLCASSFHSYTFEAFFGQGTRLTVV.

The chain uses TRBV9 and TRBJ2-1; 14 bases agree with TRBD2. Looked up from germline, CDR1 is SGDLS and CDR2 is YYNGEE. The CDR3 length is 15 residues. V gave up 3 bases and J gave up 7 bases; unmatched junction bases: 3. CDR3 DNA: TGTGCCAGCAGCGGGACTAGCGGGGGGTGGAATGAGCAGTTCTTC. Residues: CASSGTSGGWNEQFF.

There are many counts of this clonotype. The CDR3 bases are TGTGCCAGCAGAGGATCGGGACAGGGTAATGAAAAACTGTTTTTT. This encodes CASRGSGQGNEKLFF. The rearrangement links TRBV12-3 or TRBV12-4 to TRBJ1-4, with TRBD1 matching over 9 bases. With V trimmed by 6 bases and J by 4 bases, 6 bases remained unmatched. The CDR3 covers 15 residues.

This clonotype was recorded many times. V is TRBV28 and J is TRBJ2-7; 12 bases align to TRBD2. J gave up 2 bases and V 5 bases, and 1 base lay outside the gene matches. The CDR3 has 14 amino acids. Germline values: CDR1 MDHEN, CDR2 SYDVKM. The CDR3 DNA reads as TGTGCCAGCAGTCTAGCGGGAGGGACCTACGAGCAGTACTTC. Translating it yields CASSLAGGTYEQYF.

This clonotype was observed a few times. The rearrangement joins TRBV7-9 to TRBJ1-1; D unresolved. The CDR3 has 12 amino acids. From germline, CDR1 is SEHNR and CDR2 FQNEAQ (reference sequence). With 1 base removed from V and 10 bases from J, the gap between germline ends came to 10 bases. CDR3 coding DNA: TGTGCCAGCAGCTTAGGGGCTGGAGGAGCTTTCTTT. Its translation: CASSLGAGGAFF. Based on the CDR3 plus reference TRBV7-9 and TRBJ1-1, the full variable domain is DTGVSQNPRHKITKRGQNVTFRCDPISEHNRLYWYRQTLGQGPEFLTYFQNEAQLEKSRLLSDRFSAERPKGSFSTLEIQRTEQGDSAMYLCASSLGAGGAFFGQGTRLTVV.

V usage is TRBV7-2 and J usage is TRBJ1-2, with D perhaps TRBD1 (5 bases). Trimming cost V 6 bases and J 8 bases, with 19 bases left between them. From germline, CDR1 is SGHTA and CDR2 FQGNSA. The CDR3 runs to 14 residues. The CDR3, as DNA: TGTGCCAGCAGTCAGGACCGGGGACTAAAAGGCTACACCTTC. It yields the protein CASSQDRGLKGYTF. The full variable domain, with the rest looked up from reference TRBV7-2 and TRBJ1-2, is GAGVSQSPSNKVTEKGKDVELRCDPISGHTALYWYRQSLGQGLEFLIYFQGNSAPDKSGLPSDRFSAERTGGSVSTLTIQRTQQEDSAVYLCASSQDRGLKGYTFGSGTRLTVV.

This clonotype has just one count. This chain connects TRBV10-3 to TRBJ1-1; D ambiguous. The CDR3 contains 13 residues. V lost 10 bases and J lost 3, with 15 bases in between. Looked up from germline, CDR1 is ENHRY and CDR2 is SYGVKD. The CDR3, as DNA: TGTGCCACCCACAATACACGTTACACTGAAGCTTTCTTT. Amino acids: CATHNTRYTEAFF.

V gene TRBV9 combines with J gene TRBJ2-5; D uncertain. Germline V CDR1 and CDR2: SGDLS, YYNGEE. V shed 0 bases and J shed 5 bases, with 8 bases lying between them. The CDR3 is 13 amino acids. The CDR3 DNA is TGTGCCAGCAGCGTAGACATGTCGGAGACCCAGTACTTC. As protein: CASSVDMSETQYF.

This chain connects TRBV5-1 to TRBJ2-1, with 9 bases that match TRBD2. The CDR3 contains 16 residues. Germline CDR1 SGHRS, CDR2 YFSETQ. V lost 0 bases, J lost 8 bases, and 9 bases stayed unmatched. CDR3 coding DNA: TGCGCCAGCAGCTTGGAGGGCGGGAGGGCCGAGGATGAGCAGTTCTTC. Residues: CASSLEGGRAEDEQFF.